These T cell receptor beta chains were read from a single sample in a study of blood T cell repertoires in COVID-19. The protocol was immunoSEQ multiplex PCR, while the TCRdb copy is restricted to in-frame clones and leaves out a portion. The repertoire consists of some 46,000 clones, with around nine tenths occurring once and the leading ten covering about 7.5%. The sequenced material came from peripheral blood. The receptors here all came from a man over 45 with acute or convalescent COVID-19. The CDR3 runs from the conserved cysteine through the conserved F or W. A D gene is named only where the DNA matches it firmly. Size is omitted from some rows. Given values are once, few, many or a class for expanded clones.

V gene,clone size,D gene,CDR3 length,J gene,CDR3 DNA,CDR3 protein
TRBV6-6,once,.,16,TRBJ2-1,TGTGCCAGCAGTTACTCGAAAGGGGGAGCCGGACATGAGCAGTTCTTC,CASSYSKGGAGHEQFF
TRBV6-5,.,.,13,TRBJ2-1,TGTGCCAGCAAAACTGGGGCTCCCAATGAGCAGTTCTTC,CASKTGAPNEQFF
TRBV24-1,.,TRBD2,17,TRBJ2-3,TGTGCCACCAGTGATTCCGGGACTAGCGGGGCCACAGATACGCAGTATTTT,CATSDSGTSGATDTQYF
TRBV27,.,TRBD1,15,TRBJ1-5,TGTGCCAGCAGTTTATTGTGGACAGGGAATCAGCCCCAGCATTTT,CASSLLWTGNQPQHF
TRBV19,.,.,11,TRBJ2-2,TGTGCCAGCCAGAACACCGGGGAGCTGTTTTTT,CASQNTGELFF
TRBV24-1,.,TRBD1,16,TRBJ2-5,TGTGCCACCAGTGATTTAAGGACAGGGGGGCAAGAGACCCAGTACTTC,CATSDLRTGGQETQYF
TRBV24-1,.,.,13,TRBJ2-2,TGTGCCACCAGTGATTTGGTAGTCGGGGAGCTGTTTTTT,CATSDLVVGELFF
TRBV9,.,TRBD1,15,TRBJ1-6,TGTGCCAGCAGCTCTTCCGGGACAGGGTTTTCACCCCTCCACTTT,CASSSSGTGFSPLHF
TRBV7-9,.,.,12,TRBJ1-1,TGTGCCAGCAGCTTAAACCGCGCTGAAGCTTTCTTT,CASSLNRAEAFF
TRBV19,.,.,13,TRBJ1-1,TGTGCCAGTAGTACGACTCTTTCGGGGGAAGCTTTCTTT,CASSTTLSGEAFF
TRBV13,.,.,15,TRBJ2-7,TGTGCCAGCAGCTTATTGCTGGACAGTTCCTACGAGCAGTACTTC,CASSLLLDSSYEQYF
TRBV27,.,.,13,TRBJ1-1,TGTGCCAGCAGGTCGGGGTCGAACACTGAAGCTTTCTTT,CASRSGSNTEAFF
TRBV18,once,TRBD2,15,TRBJ2-1,TGTGCCAGCTCACCGCTCGGGACTAGCCAGGGAGAGCAGTTCTTC,CASSPLGTSQGEQFF
TRBV7-7,.,TRBD1,17,TRBJ1-2,TGTGCCAGCAGCCCCCCCCGACAGGGGGGAGAAGCCTATGGCTACACCTTC,CASSPPRQGGEAYGYTF
TRBV7-2,.,TRBD1,15,TRBJ1-4,TGTGCCAGCAGGAATGAGGGGGCGGCTAATGAAAAACTGTTTTTT,CASRNEGAANEKLFF
TRBV7-2,.,.,15,TRBJ2-2,TGTGCCAGCAGCCTTAGGGTGGGGAGCACCGGGGAGCTGTTTTTT,CASSLRVGSTGELFF
TRBV9,.,.,14,TRBJ1-2,TGTGCCAGCAGCGTGGGAGGAAACGACTATGGCTACACCTTC,CASSVGGNDYGYTF
TRBV18,once,.,13,TRBJ1-2,TGTGCCAGTCGACGGGGAGACGGCTATGGCTACACCTTC,CASRRGDGYGYTF
TRBV18,.,.,17,TRBJ1-3,TGTGCCAGCTCACCTCTCGGGACGGGCGGCGGAGGGGCCACCATATATTTT,CASSPLGTGGGGATIYF
TRBV2,.,.,15,TRBJ1-1,TGTGCCAGCAGACTTAGACAGGATGTGAGCACTGAAGCTTTCTTT,CASRLRQDVSTEAFF